Included here is one TCR beta chain sequence, with context. The junction differs from germline at one of its ends, possibly a read error. Specified time point: after neoadjuvant nivolumab, at surgical resection. Profiling relied on immunoSEQ multiplex PCR, and the TCRdb table lists in-frame clones only, not all of them. The sample yields 20,000 to 25,000 clones, 35% to 55% seen once. This entry comes from a study of neoadjuvant anti-PD-1 for oral cavity cancer. Material: tumor tissue, obtained after nivolumab (anti-PD-1) treatment. The origin of this receptor is a person aged 35-79 years with oral cavity squamous cell carcinoma.

For the CDR3, the DNA is TGCGCCAGCAGCCAGATGACTAGCGGGGGGGCGAAAGCCTACGAGCAGTACTTC. Translated: CASSQMTSGGAKAYEQYF. This chain joins TRBV7-3 and TRBJ2-7, with 14 bases fitting TRBD2. The CDR3 runs to 18 residues. Per the germline V gene, CDR1 is SGHTA and CDR2 is FQGTGA.